These T cell receptor beta chains were read from a single sample in a study of PD-1 blockade in classical Hodgkin lymphoma. TCRdb's table, derived via immunoSEQ multiplex PCR, lists solely in-frame clones and lacks some. The data show roughly 20,000 clones, roughly 65% seen once. This specimen was CD4+ T cells from blood, taken before the fourth cycle of nivolumab. The receptors come from a human donor with classical Hodgkin lymphoma. CDR3s leave out the opening cysteine and the closing phenylalanine or tryptophan. Each record gives: J gene, V gene, CDR3 protein.

TRBJ2-1,TRBV4-2,ASSQDLVINEQF
TRBJ1-1,TRBV2,ASSVQGPTEAF
TRBJ1-1,TRBV11-3,ASSPGTTTEAF
TRBJ2-1,TRBV11-3,ASSGGRASYNEQF
TRBJ1-4,TRBV19,ASSPIGHSTNEKLF
TRBJ1-1,TRBV30,AWSVRGGTEAF
TRBJ1-6,TRBV7-8,ASSSQGARGNSPLH
TRBJ2-2,TRBV6-5,ASSPPRDTGELF
TRBJ1-2,TRBV19,ASSRSGSPIGYT
TRBJ2-1,TRBV7-2,ASSLLKTGGSEQF
TRBJ1-4,TRBV4-1,ASSQEDYRDEKLF
TRBJ1-4,TRBV6-5,ASSNRLEGEKLF
TRBJ1-2,TRBV9,ASSVDSREGRGYT
TRBJ2-5,TRBV9,ASSVGSGGAGETQY
TRBJ2-5,TRBV5-1,ASSLAGADIYQETQY
TRBJ1-3,TRBV6-6,ASRSPGVVSGNTIY
TRBJ2-7,TRBV5-6,ASSVTDARAPYEQY
.,TRBV5-1,ASRTRTSGYEQY
TRBJ2-1,TRBV7-7,ASSTGLAGNNEQF
TRBJ1-2,TRBV5-4,ASSLDGTGSTST
TRBJ1-2,TRBV2,ASSRTNVNGYT
TRBJ1-5,TRBV19,ASSADRNNQPQH
TRBJ2-3,TRBV9,ASSVAPSSDTQY
TRBJ2-3,TRBV7-2,ASSPRTSGGASDTQY
TRBJ1-6,TRBV28,ASSSGFFSPLH
TRBJ2-4,TRBV13,ASSTRTEIAKNIQY
TRBJ1-1,TRBV18,ASSPLENTEAF
TRBJ1-2,TRBV6-1,ASSEGSAGDYGYT
TRBJ1-1,TRBV7-8,ASSPGGRTEAF
TRBJ2-2,TRBV29-1,SARQGANTGELF
TRBJ2-5,TRBV5-1,ASSLLGRGELETQY
TRBJ1-2,TRBV4-3,ASSQDRRGTNYSYT
TRBJ2-7,TRBV27,ASSLSRRGLAGGLAEQY
TRBJ2-3,TRBV9,ASSVVGTGTDTQY
TRBJ2-5,TRBV18,ASSPPWAGPGQVEGTQY
TRBJ1-1,TRBV9,ASSAHSHTEAF
TRBJ1-2,TRBV11-2,ASSLRDGVGGYT
TRBJ1-1,TRBV5-1,ASSEGPPTWGTEAF
TRBJ1-1,TRBV7-8,ASSLSMNTEAF
TRBJ2-5,TRBV9,ASSPSGRSQETQY
TRBJ2-5,TRBV6-1,ASSEMTGGRETQY
TRBJ2-1,TRBV7-8,ASSLALRRSSGRSNEQF
TRBJ2-1,TRBV7-7,ASSLVVQGEQF
TRBJ1-4,TRBV11-3,ASSLTGTVEKLF
TRBJ2-6,TRBV5-1,ASSLGQTSGANVLT
TRBJ2-3,TRBV4-1,ASSQGTSGGLTDTQY
TRBJ2-1,TRBV5-1,ASSLDTSGRFANEQF
TRBJ2-1,TRBV2,ASNSQGFTGQF
TRBJ2-5,TRBV7-9,ASSSSGRETQY
TRBJ1-2,TRBV4-1,ASSQVGIGVNYGYT
TRBJ2-3,TRBV7-3,ASSLIGGPSTDTQY
TRBJ2-7,TRBV5-8,ASSGGTRFAYEQY
TRBJ1-2,TRBV6-4,ARSVLWGWQST
TRBJ1-2,TRBV6-6,ASSYKGAVGYT
TRBJ2-3,TRBV6-5,ASSYLLAGGPHTQY
TRBJ2-1,TRBV6-6,ASSQERSTYNEQF
TRBJ1-5,TRBV7-9,ASSLGAQPQH
TRBJ2-1,TRBV7-2,ASSLYGPLGNEQF